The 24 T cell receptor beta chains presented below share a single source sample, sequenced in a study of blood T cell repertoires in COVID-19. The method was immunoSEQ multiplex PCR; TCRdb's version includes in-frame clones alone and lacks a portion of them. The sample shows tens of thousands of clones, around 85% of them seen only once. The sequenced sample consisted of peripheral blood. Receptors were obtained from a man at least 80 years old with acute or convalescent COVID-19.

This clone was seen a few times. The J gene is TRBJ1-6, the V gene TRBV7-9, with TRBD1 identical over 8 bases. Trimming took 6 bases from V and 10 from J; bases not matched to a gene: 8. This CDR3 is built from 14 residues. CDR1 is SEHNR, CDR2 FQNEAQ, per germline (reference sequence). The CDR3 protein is CASSSRQGKSPLHF. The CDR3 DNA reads TGTGCCAGCAGTTCCCGACAGGGGAAATCACCCCTCCACTTT.

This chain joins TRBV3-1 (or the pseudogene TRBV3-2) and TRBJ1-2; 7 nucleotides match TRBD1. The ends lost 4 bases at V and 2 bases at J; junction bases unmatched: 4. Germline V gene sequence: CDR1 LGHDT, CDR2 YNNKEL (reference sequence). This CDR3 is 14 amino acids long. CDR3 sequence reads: CASSLPTGNYGYTF. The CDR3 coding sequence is TGTGCCAGCAGCCTCCCGACAGGGAACTATGGCTACACCTTC.

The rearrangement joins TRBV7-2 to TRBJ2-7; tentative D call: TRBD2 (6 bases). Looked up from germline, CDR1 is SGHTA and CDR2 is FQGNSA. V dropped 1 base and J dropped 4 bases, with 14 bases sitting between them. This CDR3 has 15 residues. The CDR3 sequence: CASSLGGDGYYEQYF. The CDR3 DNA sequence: TGTGCCAGCAGCTTAGGGGGGGACGGCTATTACGAGCAGTACTTC.

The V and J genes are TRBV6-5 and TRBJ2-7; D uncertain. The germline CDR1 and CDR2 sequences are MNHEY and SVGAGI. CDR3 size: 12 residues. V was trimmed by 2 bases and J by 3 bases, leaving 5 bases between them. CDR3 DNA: TGTGCCAGCAGTTACACAATCTACGAGCAGTACTTC. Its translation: CASSYTIYEQYF.

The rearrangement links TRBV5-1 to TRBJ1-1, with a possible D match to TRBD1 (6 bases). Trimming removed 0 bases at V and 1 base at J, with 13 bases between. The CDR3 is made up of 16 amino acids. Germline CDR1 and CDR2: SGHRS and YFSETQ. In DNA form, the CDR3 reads TGCGCCAGCAGCTTGGCCGGGGGGGCGGCGAACACTGAAGCTTTCTTT. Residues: CASSLAGGAANTEAFF.

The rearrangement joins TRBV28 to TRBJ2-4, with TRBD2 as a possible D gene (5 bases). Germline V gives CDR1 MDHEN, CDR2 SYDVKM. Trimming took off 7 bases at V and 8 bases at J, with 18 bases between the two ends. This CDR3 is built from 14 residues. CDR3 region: CASNRGFAWDIQYF. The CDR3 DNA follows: TGTGCCAGCAATCGGGGTTTCGCCTGGGACATTCAGTACTTC.

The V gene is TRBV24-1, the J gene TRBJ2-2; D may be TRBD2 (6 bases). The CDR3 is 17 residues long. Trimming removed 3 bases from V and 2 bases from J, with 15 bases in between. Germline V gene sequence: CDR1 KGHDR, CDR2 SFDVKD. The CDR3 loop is CATSDPRREDNTGELFF. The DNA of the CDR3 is TGTGCCACCAGTGATCCCCGCAGGGAGGATAACACCGGGGAGCTGTTTTTT.

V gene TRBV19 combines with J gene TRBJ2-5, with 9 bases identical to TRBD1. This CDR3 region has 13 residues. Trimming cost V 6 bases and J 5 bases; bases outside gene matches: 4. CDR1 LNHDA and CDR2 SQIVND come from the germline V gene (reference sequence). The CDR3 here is CASSTGGAETQYF. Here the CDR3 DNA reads TGTGCCAGTAGCACAGGGGGCGCGGAGACCCAGTACTTC.

The CDR3 DNA reads TGTGCCTGGAGTGAGGCAGGAGGATCACCCCTCCACTTT. This translates into CAWSEAGGSPLHF. The chain is built from TRBV30 and TRBJ1-6; no clear D. CDR1 GTSNPN and CDR2 SVGIG come from the germline V gene (reference sequence). Trimming pared 1 base from V and 10 bases from J, leaving 11 bases between. This CDR3 has 13 amino acids.

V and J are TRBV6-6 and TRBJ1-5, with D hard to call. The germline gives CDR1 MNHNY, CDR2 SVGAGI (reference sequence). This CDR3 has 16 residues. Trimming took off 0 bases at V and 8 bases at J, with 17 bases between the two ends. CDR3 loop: CASSYSVAANFEPQHF. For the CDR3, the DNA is TGTGCCAGCAGTTACTCGGTGGCGGCCAACTTTGAGCCCCAGCATTTT.

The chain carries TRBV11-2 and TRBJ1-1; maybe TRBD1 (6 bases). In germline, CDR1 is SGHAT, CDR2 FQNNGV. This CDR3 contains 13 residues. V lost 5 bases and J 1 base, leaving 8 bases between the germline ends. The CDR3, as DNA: TGTGCCAGCAGCGGCAGGGGGAACACTGAAGCTTTCTTT. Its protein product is CASSGRGNTEAFF. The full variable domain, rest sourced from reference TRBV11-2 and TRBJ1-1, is EAGVAQSPRYKIIEKRQSVAFWCNPISGHATLYWYQQILGQGPKLLIQFQNNGVVDDSQLPKDRFSAERLKGVDSTLKIQPAKLEDSAVYLCASSGRGNTEAFFGQGTRLTVV.

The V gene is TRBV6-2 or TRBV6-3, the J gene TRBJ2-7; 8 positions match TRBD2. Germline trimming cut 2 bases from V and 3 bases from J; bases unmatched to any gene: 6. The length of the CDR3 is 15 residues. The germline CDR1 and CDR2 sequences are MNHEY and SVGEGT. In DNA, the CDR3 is TGTGCCAGCAGTTACCCCGGACTAGCATACTACGAGCAGTACTTC. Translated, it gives CASSYPGLAYYEQYF.

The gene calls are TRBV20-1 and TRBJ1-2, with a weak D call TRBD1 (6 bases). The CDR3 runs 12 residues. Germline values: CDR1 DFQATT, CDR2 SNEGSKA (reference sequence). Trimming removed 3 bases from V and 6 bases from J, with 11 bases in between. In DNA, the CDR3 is TGCAGTGCTAGTAACAGGGTGGATGGCTACACCTTC. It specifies CSASNRVDGYTF.

The CDR3 is CASSLHGAGELFF. CDR3 DNA sequence: TGTGCCAGCAGCTTGCATGGAGCCGGGGAGCTGTTTTTT. This chain links TRBV5-6 with TRBJ2-2; D call uncertain. V was pared by 1 base and J by 6 bases, with 7 bases between. This CDR3 comprises 13 residues. Germline V gene sequence: CDR1 SGHDT, CDR2 YYEEEE.

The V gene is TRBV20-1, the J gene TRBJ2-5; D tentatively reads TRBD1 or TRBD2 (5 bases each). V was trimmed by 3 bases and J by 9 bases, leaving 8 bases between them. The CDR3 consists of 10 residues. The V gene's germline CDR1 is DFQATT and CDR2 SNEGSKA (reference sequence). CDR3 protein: CSASEGPQYF. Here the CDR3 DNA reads TGCAGTGCTAGTGAGGGGCCCCAGTACTTC.

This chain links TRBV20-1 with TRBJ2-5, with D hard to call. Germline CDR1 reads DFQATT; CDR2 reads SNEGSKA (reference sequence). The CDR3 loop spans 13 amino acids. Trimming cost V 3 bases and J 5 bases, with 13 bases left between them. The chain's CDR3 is CSASSPQVETQYF. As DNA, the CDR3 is TGCAGTGCTAGTTCCCCGCAGGTTGAGACCCAGTACTTC.

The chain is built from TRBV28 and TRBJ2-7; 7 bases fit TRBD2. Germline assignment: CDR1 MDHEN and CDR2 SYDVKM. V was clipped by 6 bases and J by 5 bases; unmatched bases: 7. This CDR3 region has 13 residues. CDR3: CASRTGGRDEQYF. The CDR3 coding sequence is TGTGCCAGCAGGACTGGAGGGAGGGACGAGCAGTACTTC. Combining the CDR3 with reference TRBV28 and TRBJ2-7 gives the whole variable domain DVKVTQSSRYLVKRTGEKVFLECVQDMDHENMFWYRQDPGLGLRLIYFSYDVKMKEKGDIPEGYSVSREKKERFSLILESASTNQTSMYLCASRTGGRDEQYFGPGTRLTVT.

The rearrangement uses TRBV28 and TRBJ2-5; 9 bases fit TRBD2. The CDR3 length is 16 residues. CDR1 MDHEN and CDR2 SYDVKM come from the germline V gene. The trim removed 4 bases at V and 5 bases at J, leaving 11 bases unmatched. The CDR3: CASSSWGSGRRETQYF. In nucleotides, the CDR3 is TGTGCCAGCAGTTCCTGGGGTAGCGGGAGAAGGGAGACCCAGTACTTC.

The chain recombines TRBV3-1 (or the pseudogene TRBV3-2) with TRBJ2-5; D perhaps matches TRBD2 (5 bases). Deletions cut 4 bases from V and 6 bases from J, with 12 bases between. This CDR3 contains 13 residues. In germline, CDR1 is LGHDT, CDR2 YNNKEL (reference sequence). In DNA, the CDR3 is TGTGCCAGCAGCCCTACTAGTACGCAGACCCAGTACTTC. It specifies CASSPTSTQTQYF.

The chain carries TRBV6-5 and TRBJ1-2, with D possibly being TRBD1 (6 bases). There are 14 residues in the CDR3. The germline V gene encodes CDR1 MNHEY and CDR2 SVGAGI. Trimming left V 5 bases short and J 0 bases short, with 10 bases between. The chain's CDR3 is CASSQDRTNYGYTF. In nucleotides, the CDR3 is TGTGCCAGCAGTCAGGACAGAACTAACTATGGCTACACCTTC.

In nucleotides, the CDR3 is TGTGCGATGCGGCGCCCGGGGGGCGAGCAGTACTTC. Translation gives CAMRRPGGEQYF. The chain has TRBV28 and TRBJ2-7, with 7 bases lining up with TRBD2. This CDR3 is 12 amino acids long. Germline V gives CDR1 MDHEN, CDR2 SYDVKM.

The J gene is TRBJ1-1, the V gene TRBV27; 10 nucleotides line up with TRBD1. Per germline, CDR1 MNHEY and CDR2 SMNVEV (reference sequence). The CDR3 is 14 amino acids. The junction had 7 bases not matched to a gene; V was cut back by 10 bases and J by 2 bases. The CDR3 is CATRDRGFNTEAFF. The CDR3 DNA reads TGTGCCACCCGGGACAGGGGCTTCAACACTGAAGCTTTCTTT.

The CDR3 is CASGLAGNYNEQFF. The CDR3 DNA reads TGTGCCAGCGGACTAGCGGGAAACTACAATGAGCAGTTCTTC. This chain joins TRBV6-5 and TRBJ2-1, with 12 bases lining up with TRBD2. V lost 8 bases to trimming and J lost 3 bases; unmatched junction nucleotides: 2. Germline assignment: CDR1 MNHEY and CDR2 SVGAGI. CDR3 size: 14 residues.

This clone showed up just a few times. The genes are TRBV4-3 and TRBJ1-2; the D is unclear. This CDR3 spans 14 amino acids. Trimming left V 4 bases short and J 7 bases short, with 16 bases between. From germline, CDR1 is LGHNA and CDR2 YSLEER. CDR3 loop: CASSRSVGYFGYTF. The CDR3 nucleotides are TGCGCCAGCAGCCGTTCTGTCGGGTATTTTGGCTACACCTTC.